The clone carrying this TCR beta chain was observed at least ten times. Its antigen is currently unknown. This record comes from a study of blood T cells in healthy people across ages. In the study overall: When template switching was applied, about one barcoded beta molecule was captured per two T cells.

From germline, CDR1 is MNHEY and CDR2 SMNVEV (reference sequence). V shed 2 bases and J 8 bases; nucleotides not matched to a gene: 6. This CDR3 region has 16 residues. The draw of peripheral blood yielded ten milliliters from each donor. Researchers isolated at least 7 million PBMCs per sample. Using a J-beta primer mix together with a sample-barcoded 5' primer, a second PCR was run for about 7 to 12 cycles. Each CDR3 protein gets one entry after TCRdb re-called the 5' RACE reads with MiXCR. This table has 450,000 to 700,000 distinct CDR3 sequences, approximately 30% appearing once. Study-level results: Naive T cell percentage by flow cytometry tracked strongly with beta diversity.

The gene calls are TRBV27 and TRBJ1-6, with 10 bases identical to TRBD1. The receptor's source is a woman in her 70s in good health. Sequences were obtained from blood. The CDR3, as DNA: TGTGCCAGCAGTTTACAGGGACAGGGGTACTATTCACCCCTCCACTTT. Translated, it gives CASSLQGQGYYSPLHF.